This T cell receptor (beta chain) emerged from a study of identical twins. Each CDR3 protein gets one entry after TCRdb re-called the 5' RACE reads with MiXCR. The data show about 280,000 distinct CDR3 sequences, with under 9.5% seen just once and approximately 2.1% held by the top ten. The germline CDR1 and CDR2 sequences are MGHRA and YSYEKL. V lost 6 bases to trimming and J lost 5 bases; unmatched junction nucleotides: 12. CDR3 length: 16 residues. The data were also submitted as part of a second study, on yellow fever vaccine responses in identical twins.

The sample consisted of memory (CD45RO+) T cells sorted from blood. This chain connects TRBV4-1 to TRBJ2-4; 8 bases are shared with TRBD1. The TCR comes from a woman aged 18-30 years in good health. CDR3 amino acids: CASSSAPGGAENIQYF. The CDR3 DNA is TGCGCCAGCAGTTCAGCCCCAGGGGGCGCCGAAAACATTCAGTACTTC.